Given below is one T cell receptor (beta chain) in context. The second PCR ran roughly 7 to 11 cycles with a sample-barcoded 5' primer and J-beta primers. TCRdb independently ran MiXCR on the 5' RACE reads; one entry per CDR3 protein. The data contain about 1.8 million distinct CDR3 sequences, 49% of them singletons. This entry comes from a study of blood T cells in healthy people across ages. From germline, CDR1 is SGHTA and CDR2 FQGNSA. J gave up 0 bases and V 2 bases, and 4 bases lay outside the gene matches. CDR3 length: 17 residues. This sequence joins TRBV7-2 and TRBJ2-6, with 7 bases identical to TRBD1. This receptor was taken from a woman aged 40-49 years in good health. The source material was blood. CDR3 protein: CASSLKGQSSGANVLTF. The CDR3, as DNA: TGTGCCAGCAGCTTAAAGGGACAGAGCTCTGGGGCCAACGTCCTGACTTTC.